Listed here are 3 T cell receptor beta chains from one sample, sequenced in a study of siplizumab effects on memory and regulatory T cells (dated by TCRdb to between 2018 and 2020). Receptors were amplified or captured by the immunoSEQ multiplex PCR assay. Sourced from immuneACCESS, this table was stored by TCRdb with only in-frame sequences that have V and J called. A share of the clones is absent; for the studies checked, an unresolved V gene accounts for under half, and the remainder has no known explanation. The sample profile shows roughly 93,000 clones; around 94% of them were found once. The ten largest clones capture approximately 1.4% of the sample. Sequenced input: non-Treg CD4+ T cells sorted from blood. In light of the paper, this sample's cell subset or site label describes: FACS-sorted unstimulated CD4+ non-regulatory T cells. These receptors originate from a human donor in good health.

This chain uses TRBV7-2 with TRBJ2-7; D unclear. The length of the CDR3 is 14 residues. Germline CDR1 and CDR2: SGHTA and FQGNSA. V gave up 1 base and J gave up 9 bases, with 16 bases separating them. As DNA, the CDR3 is TGTGCCAGCAGCTTAGAGGTGGGCAGAAACACGCAGTACTTC. Translation gives CASSLEVGRNTQYF. The entire variable domain, with the rest obtained from reference TRBV7-2 and TRBJ2-7, is as follows: GAGVSQSPSNKVTEKGKDVELRCDPISGHTALYWYRQSLGQGLEFLIYFQGNSAPDKSGLPSDRFSAERTGGSVSTLTIQRTQQEDSAVYLCASSLEVGRNTQYFGPGTRLTVT.

The genes are TRBV11-2 and TRBJ2-7; D is unclear. Germline CDR1 SGHAT, CDR2 FQNNGV. The CDR3 totals 13 residues. V gave up 3 bases and J gave up 6 bases, with 12 bases separating them. For the CDR3, the DNA is TGTGCCAGCAGCTTGGAACGGCGAGGCGAGCAGTACTTC. It specifies CASSLERRGEQYF.

This clone was observed a handful of times. This chain links TRBV28 with TRBJ1-5, with unresolved D. The ends were cut back, 5 bases at V and 6 bases at J, with 8 bases in the middle. Germline loops: CDR1 MDHEN, CDR2 SYDVKM. The CDR3 is 12 amino acids. DNA of the CDR3: TGTGCCAGCAGTCGCTGGGTTCAGCCCCAGCATTTT. Encoded protein: CASSRWVQPQHF.